This paragraph covers one T cell receptor beta chain sequence. No antigen is known for it. This entry comes from a study of cytomegalovirus exposure and HLA in healthy donors. Study findings and constraints: One cluster of highly shared sequence variants probably arose as a sequencing artifact. TCR beta V segments were, for the most part, productive about 87% or about 30% of the time in an earlier analysis.

Unrecorded immune exposures were likely, despite nominal health at sampling. The germline gives CDR1 GTSNPN, CDR2 SVGIG (reference sequence). Trimming cost V 2 bases and J 9 bases, with 22 bases left between them. The CDR3 runs to 15 residues. The PCR had 60 Vbeta and 13 Jbeta primers. The authors' processing: There were some 87 million unique TCR beta chains by a later count, and approximately 10 million of them were shared. Using immunoSEQ multiplex PCR, the repertoire was profiled, and TCRdb retains in-frame clones only, with some absent. V, J and clone size reflect that table, while D and trimming were determined from the DNA. The table for this sample gives tens of thousands of clones.

The sequence derives from a female donor in good health and CMV-seronegative. Sequencing was carried out using PBMCs. V usage is TRBV30 and J usage is TRBJ1-2; D is undetermined. In DNA form, the CDR3 reads TGTGCCTGGAGTAGCGGGGTTGGAGGCCATGGAAGCTACACCTTC. Translating gives CAWSSGVGGHGSYTF.